This is a list of T cell receptor beta chains from one sample in a study of T cell repertoires in cytomegalovirus infection. TCRdb used MiXCR to reprocess the reads, holding one entry per CDR3 protein. The data show around 900,000 distinct CDR3 sequences, roughly 31% seen once. Which antigens these TCRs recognize remains unknown. This sample comprised cultured CD8+ T cells from PBMCs, obtained from culture after CMV antigen stimulation. The receptors come from a human donor in good health (CMV status not recorded). Some clones in this sample may be carry-over from other donors' samples. Both conserved end residues are part of each CDR3. D genes are given only for firm matches. Clone size is given for some rows only: seen once, a few or many times, or a class if the clone is expanded.

.,TRBJ2-1,TRBV20-1,.,TGCAGTGCTAGTCCCGCATACAATGAGCAGTTCTTC,CSASPAYNEQFF
few,TRBJ1-2,TRBV29-1,.,TGCAGCGTTGAGTCCGGAAATACCTATGGCTACACCTTC,CSVESGNTYGYTF
many,TRBJ2-1,TRBV7-6,TRBD2,TGTGCCAGCAGCTCGGGACTAGCGGGGGGAAGAGAGCAGTTCTTC,CASSSGLAGGREQFF
.,TRBJ1-5,TRBV7-8,.,TGTGCCAGCAGCTCCGGAACTCGCAGGGACATCAGCAATCAGCCCCAGCATTTT,CASSSGTRRDISNQPQHF
.,TRBJ2-3,TRBV14,.,TGTGCCAGCAGCCAGGGGACGGTGGATACGCAGTATTTT,CASSQGTVDTQYF
.,TRBJ2-1,TRBV5-1,.,TGCGCCAGCAGCTTGGCTAACCAGTATGAGCAGTTCTTC,CASSLANQYEQFF
few,TRBJ1-2,TRBV16,.,TGTGCCAGCAGCCACACGCCCTATGGCTACACCTTC,CASSHTPYGYTF
few,TRBJ1-5,TRBV6-5,.,TGTGCCAGCAGTTACGGGCAGGGGATCGATCAGCCCCAGCATTTT,CASSYGQGIDQPQHF
many,TRBJ1-5,TRBV27,.,TGTGCCAGCAGTTCGAATCCGGGGAATCAGCCCCAGCATTTT,CASSSNPGNQPQHF
.,TRBJ2-3,TRBV4-1,TRBD2,TGCGCCAGCAGCCACCCGGGACTAGCGGTAACAGATACGCAGTATTTT,CASSHPGLAVTDTQYF
.,TRBJ1-5,TRBV23-1,.,TGCGCCAGCAGTCAATCAAAACCGACGAGGCCCGGGGCGAAAAAGGGCAATCAGCCCCAGCATTTT,CASSQSKPTRPGAKKGNQPQHF
few,TRBJ2-3,TRBV12-3/TRBV12-4,TRBD2,TGTGCCAGCAGCCTGGGGGCGGGGGGACGGACTAGCACAGATACGCAGTATTTT,CASSLGAGGRTSTDTQYF
few,TRBJ1-1,TRBV12-3/TRBV12-4,TRBD1,TGTGCCAGCAGTTTATCACATCCTGGAGTGCCGGACAGGGGAAACACTGAAGCTTTCTTT,CASSLSHPGVPDRGNTEAFF
few,TRBJ1-1,TRBV6-1,.,TGTGCCAGCAGTGAGATCACAGGGACCACTGAAGCTTTCTTT,CASSEITGTTEAFF
many,TRBJ2-3,TRBV12-3/TRBV12-4,.,TGTGCCAGCAGTTTATCAGGATTGGTCCTAGGTGGCACAGATACGCAGTATTTT,CASSLSGLVLGGTDTQYF
few,TRBJ2-7,TRBV6-1,TRBD1,TGTGCCAGCAGTGGGATAGGGGGCCCCTACGAGCAGTACTTC,CASSGIGGPYEQYF
few,TRBJ2-1,TRBV7-4,.,TGTGCCAGCAACTTAGCCGGGGGGCCATACAATGAGCAGTTCTTC,CASNLAGGPYNEQFF
few,TRBJ1-2,TRBV6-1,TRBD1,TGTGCCAGCCAGGGGGCGGATGGCTACACCTTC,CASQGADGYTF
.,TRBJ1-2,TRBV10-2,.,TGCGCCAGCAGTGATACGAACGGAGAAACAGTGTTCTACTATGGCTACACCTTC,CASSDTNGETVFYYGYTF
many,TRBJ2-7,TRBV27,.,TGTGCCAGCAGTTTAGTGTTCCGGCAGGGAGTCCTCTACGAGCAGTACTTC,CASSLVFRQGVLYEQYF
many,TRBJ1-4,TRBV19,.,TGTGCCAGTAAAAACCCGGGCTTCAGTGCAACTAATGAAAAACTGTTTTTT,CASKNPGFSATNEKLFF
many,TRBJ2-5,TRBV11-2,.,TGTGCCAGCAGCTTTACGGCTGGCCAAGAGACCCAGTACTTC,CASSFTAGQETQYF
few,TRBJ1-4,TRBV7-9,.,TGTGCCAGCAGCGGACGGGCAGAGGAGGGAACTAATGAAAAACTGTTTTTT,CASSGRAEEGTNEKLFF
many,TRBJ2-1,TRBV4-1,TRBD2,TGCGCCAGCAGCCAAGGTCTGGCTAGCGGGGGGGCAAGGGAGCAGTTCTTC,CASSQGLASGGAREQFF
few,TRBJ2-5,TRBV7-9,TRBD1,TGTGCCAGCAGCTTAGAGTGGGACAGACAAGAGACCCAGTACTTC,CASSLEWDRQETQYF
.,TRBJ1-5,TRBV5-5,.,TGTGCCAGCAGCTTTGATCTGGGTCAGCCCCAGCATTTT,CASSFDLGQPQHF
.,TRBJ2-7,TRBV29-1,.,TGCAGCGTTGATGGAGGGGATGACTACGAGCAGTACTTC,CSVDGGDDYEQYF
few,TRBJ1-1,TRBV6-2/TRBV6-3,.,TGTGCCAGCAGTTGGGGGACCTTAACTCAAGCTTTCTTT,CASSWGTLTQAFF
.,TRBJ1-1,TRBV18,.,TGTGCCAGCTCACTGAGGGTCGGAGGAGGGGACACTGAAGCTTTCTTT,CASSLRVGGGDTEAFF
.,TRBJ2-7,TRBV5-5,.,TGTGCCAGCAGCTTGTGGTGGGTTCGGGACACCAACTCCTACGAGCAGTACTTC,CASSLWWVRDTNSYEQYF
.,TRBJ1-1,TRBV27,TRBD1,TGTGCCAGCCGGACAGGGGGACCGAACACTGAAGCTTTCTTT,CASRTGGPNTEAFF
few,TRBJ2-3,TRBV12-3/TRBV12-4,TRBD2,TGTGCCAGCAGTTTATTACTAGCGGGACCCACAGATACGCAGTATTTT,CASSLLLAGPTDTQYF
few,TRBJ2-1,TRBV6-1,TRBD1,TGTGCCAGCATCAAGGGGGGGACAGGGTGGTTCAATGAGCAGTTCTTC,CASIKGGTGWFNEQFF
few,TRBJ2-3,TRBV7-9,.,TGTGCCAGCAGCACCCCTGAGAGGGGGGAAGCAGATACGCAGTATTTT,CASSTPERGEADTQYF
many,TRBJ1-4,TRBV7-9,.,TGTGCCAGCAGCTTAAACCCGACAGACCCCCCTCTCCGGGAAAAACTGTTTTTT,CASSLNPTDPPLREKLFF
.,TRBJ2-3,TRBV27,.,TGTGCCACGGGACGGGGCACAGATACGCAGTATTTT,CATGRGTDTQYF
few,TRBJ2-3,TRBV2,TRBD2,TGTGCCAGCAGTGATGGCGGGGGGGCGGGGGGAGATACGCAGTATTTT,CASSDGGGAGGDTQYF
.,TRBJ1-6,TRBV27,.,TGTGCCAGCAGCGACCCCAGCTCCCATAATTCACCCCTCCACTTT,CASSDPSSHNSPLHF